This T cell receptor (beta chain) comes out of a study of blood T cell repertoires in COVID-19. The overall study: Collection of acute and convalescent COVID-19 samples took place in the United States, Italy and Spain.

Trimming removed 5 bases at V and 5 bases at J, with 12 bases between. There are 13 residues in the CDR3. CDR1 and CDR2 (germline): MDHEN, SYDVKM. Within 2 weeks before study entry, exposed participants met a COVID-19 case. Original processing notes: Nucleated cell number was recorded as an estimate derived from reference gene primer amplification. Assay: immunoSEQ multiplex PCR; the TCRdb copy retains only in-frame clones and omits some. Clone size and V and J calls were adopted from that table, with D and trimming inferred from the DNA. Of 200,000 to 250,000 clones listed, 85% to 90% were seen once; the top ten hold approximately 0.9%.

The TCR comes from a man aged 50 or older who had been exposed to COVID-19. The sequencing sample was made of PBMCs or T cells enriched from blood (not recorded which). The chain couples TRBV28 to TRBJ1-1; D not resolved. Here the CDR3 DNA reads TGTGCCAGCAGTCTCGGACCGGGGACTGAAGCTTTCTTT. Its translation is CASSLGPGTEAFF.